Described below is a single T cell receptor (beta chain) sequence and its context. 13 Jbeta primers and 60 Vbeta primers were used for the PCR. TCRdb's table, derived via immunoSEQ multiplex PCR, lists solely in-frame clones and lacks some. The sample lists some 190,000 clones; 70% to 85% were seen once. The data are from a study of cytomegalovirus exposure and HLA in healthy donors. This CDR3 has 16 residues. Trimming at V came to 5 bases and at J to 4 bases, leaving 11 bases not matched to a gene. Germline V gives CDR1 MNHEY, CDR2 SMNVEV (reference sequence). The sequenced material came from PBMCs. The sequence derives from a man aged 40-49 years in good health and CMV-seropositive. V and J are TRBV27 and TRBJ2-5; 9 nucleotides match TRBD2. The DNA for the CDR3 is TGTGCCAGCAGTAATGCTCTGGCGGGGGGGGTAGAGACCCAGTACTTC. The encoded protein is CASSNALAGGVETQYF.